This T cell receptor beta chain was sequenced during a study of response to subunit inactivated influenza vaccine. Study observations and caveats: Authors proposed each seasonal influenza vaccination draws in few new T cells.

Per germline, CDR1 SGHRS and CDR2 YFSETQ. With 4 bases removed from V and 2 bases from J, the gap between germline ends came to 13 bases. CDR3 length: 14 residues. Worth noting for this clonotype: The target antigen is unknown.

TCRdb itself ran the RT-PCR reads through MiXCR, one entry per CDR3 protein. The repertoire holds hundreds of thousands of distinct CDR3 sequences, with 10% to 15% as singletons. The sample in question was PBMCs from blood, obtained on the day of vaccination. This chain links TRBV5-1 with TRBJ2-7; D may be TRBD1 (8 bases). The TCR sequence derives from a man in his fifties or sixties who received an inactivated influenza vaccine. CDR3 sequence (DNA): TGCGCCAGCAGCGCGGGGGACAGGACCTACGAGCAGTACTTC. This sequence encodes CASSAGDRTYEQYF.